This is a list of T cell receptor beta chains from one sample in a study of shared clonotypes between healthy human individuals. Assay used: immunoSEQ multiplex PCR; TCRdb lists only in-frame clones, some missing. Found here are roughly 810,000 clones, about 97% of them singletons; the top ten hold under 0.25%. Sequences were obtained from naive CD8+ T cells sorted from blood. These receptors came from a man aged 25-40 years in good health. Each CDR3 is given with its conserved first and last residue. Fields, in order: clone size, CDR3 length, V gene, J gene, D gene, CDR3 protein, CDR3 DNA. The D gene is left open where the match is weak. Clone size is given for some rows only: seen once, a few or many times, or a class if the clone is expanded.

>.|17|TRBV28|TRBJ2-5|TRBD1
CASSFPRGQGANRDQYF
TGTGCCAGCAGTTTCCCAAGGGGACAGGGGGCGAATCGTGACCAGTACTTC
>.|19|TRBV27|TRBJ2-6|TRBD1
CASSPIPGQGFSGANVLTF
TGTGCCAGCAGTCCCATACCGGGACAGGGCTTCTCTGGGGCCAACGTCCTGACTTTC
>.|15|TRBV27|TRBJ2-1|TRBD2
CASSLTSGSYNEQFF
TGTGCCAGCAGTTTAACTAGCGGCTCCTACAATGAGCAGTTCTTC
>.|16|TRBV25-1|TRBJ2-3|TRBD1
CASSDPWDRDTDTQYF
TGTGCCAGCAGTGACCCTTGGGACAGAGACACAGATACGCAGTATTTT
>.|17|TRBV7-6|TRBJ2-6|TRBD1
CASRSGQGTTGANVLTF
TGTGCCAGCAGATCGGGACAGGGGACGACTGGGGCCAACGTCCTGACTTTC
>.|14|TRBV9|TRBJ2-3|TRBD2
CASSLAELGWEQYF
TGTGCCAGCTCCCTAGCGGAGCTGGGTTGGGAGCAGTATTTT
>.|12|TRBV9|TRBJ2-1|.
CASSPGYNEQFF
TGTGCCAGCAGCCCTGGTTACAATGAGCAGTTCTTC
>.|13|TRBV7-9|TRBJ2-7|.
CASSSPGTYEQYF
TGTGCCAGCAGCTCCCCAGGGACCTACGAGCAGTACTTC
>.|19|TRBV11-2|TRBJ2-2|TRBD1
CASSLDLRGGQGNTGELFF
TGTGCCAGCAGCTTAGATCTAAGGGGAGGACAGGGGAACACCGGGGAGCTGTTTTTT
>once|13|TRBV6-5|TRBJ2-7|.
CASSSGLNYEQYF
TGTGCCAGCAGTTCGGGACTCAACTACGAGCAGTACTTC
>once|16|TRBV5-6|TRBJ1-5|TRBD1
CASSLGPGGRNQPQHF
TGTGCCAGCAGCTTGGGTCCAGGGGGTCGCAATCAGCCCCAGCATTTT
>.|18|TRBV5-1|TRBJ2-5|TRBD1
CASSLPGQDSPLIETQYF
TGCGCCAGCAGCTTGCCGGGACAGGATTCCCCTCTCATCGAGACCCAGTACTTC
>.|18|TRBV7-8|TRBJ2-1|.
CASSLAPSGGEIYNEQFF
TGTGCCAGCAGCTTAGCACCCTCTGGCGGGGAGATCTACAATGAGCAGTTCTTC
>once|16|TRBV5-1|TRBJ2-1|TRBD1
CASSSESGQATSVQFF
TGCGCCAGCAGCTCCGAGTCCGGACAGGCGACGTCGGTGCAGTTCTTC
>once|17|TRBV10-3|TRBJ2-3|TRBD2
CAISEALAGGPLDTQYF
TGTGCCATCAGTGAGGCACTAGCGGGAGGGCCGTTAGATACGCAGTATTTT
>.|17|TRBV7-9|TRBJ2-3|.
CASSSVLGGGRTDTQYF
TGTGCCAGCAGCTCCGTCTTGGGGGGCGGCCGTACAGATACGCAGTATTTT
>.|18|TRBV28|TRBJ2-6|TRBD2
CASSLLSSGSAGANVLTF
TGTGCCAGCAGTTTATTATCCAGCGGGAGCGCAGGGGCCAACGTCCTGACTTTC
>.|12|TRBV19|TRBJ2-3|.
CASSQGADTQYF
TGTGCCAGTAGTCAAGGGGCAGATACGCAGTATTTT
>once|13|TRBV6-5|TRBJ2-1|.
CASSPRGYGEQFF
TGTGCCAGCAGCCCGAGAGGGTATGGTGAGCAGTTCTTC
>.|16|TRBV11-2|TRBJ2-5|TRBD2
CASSRGTSRNQETQYF
TGTGCCAGCAGCCGGGGGACTAGCAGAAACCAAGAGACCCAGTACTTC
>.|17|TRBV7-9|TRBJ2-5|TRBD1
CASSLAETGAAQETQYF
TGTGCCAGCAGCTTAGCAGAGACAGGGGCCGCTCAAGAGACCCAGTACTTC
>.|15|TRBV27|TRBJ2-3|.
CASSLDGASTDTQYF
TGTGCCAGCAGTTTGGACGGCGCTAGCACAGATACGCAGTATTTT
>.|12|TRBV7-9|TRBJ2-7|.
CASGQSIYEQYF
TGTGCCAGCGGACAATCGATCTACGAGCAGTACTTC
>.|16|TRBV11-2|TRBJ2-3|TRBD2
CASSLRTSGMVDTQYF
TGTGCCAGCAGCTTAAGGACTAGCGGGATGGTAGATACGCAGTATTTT
>.|13|TRBV29-1|TRBJ2-3|.
CSVEALSADTQYF
TGCAGCGTTGAAGCGCTATCGGCAGATACGCAGTATTTT
>once|14|TRBV6-6|TRBJ2-7|.
CASTPRSSNYEQYF
TGTGCCAGTACCCCCCGCTCGAGTAACTACGAGCAGTACTTC
>.|14|TRBV5-6|TRBJ2-7|TRBD1
CASSFVQGVNEQYF
TGTGCCAGCAGCTTCGTGCAGGGGGTCAACGAGCAGTACTTC
>.|13|TRBV5-6|TRBJ1-2|TRBD1
CASSPDRVGGYTF
TGTGCCAGCAGTCCGGACAGGGTCGGCGGCTACACCTTC
>.|17|TRBV16|TRBJ2-4|.
CASSQSHSLLAKNIQYF
TGTGCCAGCAGCCAATCTCACTCTTTATTAGCCAAAAACATTCAGTACTTC
>.|15|TRBV5-1|TRBJ2-5|TRBD2
CASSLGTSGEETQYF
TGCGCCAGCAGCTTGGGGACTAGCGGAGAAGAGACCCAGTACTTC
>.|14|TRBV28|TRBJ2-2|TRBD1
CASSPTGVTGELFF
TGTGCCAGCAGTCCGACAGGGGTCACCGGGGAGCTGTTTTTT
>.|12|TRBV15|TRBJ2-7|.
CATSREGGEQYF
TGTGCCACCAGCAGAGAAGGGGGAGAGCAGTACTTC
>.|12|TRBV7-9|TRBJ1-1|.
CASIIGGTEAFF
TGTGCCAGCATCATAGGAGGAACTGAAGCTTTCTTT
>once|15|TRBV10-3|TRBJ1-2|.
CAISEWSGSNYGYTF
TGTGCCATCAGTGAGTGGAGTGGGTCTAACTATGGCTACACCTTC
>.|14|TRBV19|TRBJ2-2|.
CASSRDPNTGELFF
TGTGCCAGTAGCAGGGATCCAAACACCGGGGAGCTGTTTTTT
>once|16|TRBV6-6|TRBJ1-1|.
CASSLHAMGANTEAFF
TGTGCCAGCAGCCTACACGCGATGGGGGCGAACACTGAAGCTTTCTTT
>.|8|TRBV6-5|TRBJ2-1|.
CACSEQFF
TGTGCCTGTAGTGAGCAGTTCTTC
>.|13|TRBV7-6|TRBJ2-1|.
CASTINGPNEQFF
TGTGCCAGCACCATAAACGGCCCCAATGAGCAGTTCTTC
>.|15|TRBV4-1|TRBJ2-7|TRBD2
CASSPRGRVGYEQYF
TGCGCCAGCAGCCCCCGCGGGAGGGTTGGCTACGAGCAGTACTTC
>.|14|TRBV4-1|TRBJ2-7|TRBD1
CASSPLDRNYEQYF
TGCGCCAGCAGCCCATTGGACAGGAACTACGAGCAGTACTTC
>.|14|TRBV11-2|TRBJ1-3|.
CASSSEGAGNTIYF
TGTGCCAGCAGCTCTGAAGGGGCAGGAAACACCATATATTTT
>once|16|TRBV27|TRBJ2-6|.
CASSLVGAGGANVLTF
TGTGCCAGCAGTTTAGTGGGGGCGGGTGGGGCCAACGTCCTGACTTTC
>.|13|TRBV7-3|TRBJ2-3|.
CASSLLGTDTQYF
TGTGCCAGCAGCTTATTAGGGACAGATACGCAGTATTTT
>.|14|TRBV5-1|TRBJ2-3|.
CASSDGTGTDTQYF
TGCGCCAGCAGCGATGGCACAGGCACAGATACGCAGTATTTT